This T cell receptor (beta chain) was captured in a study of blood T cell repertoires in COVID-19. In the study overall: Acute and convalescent COVID-19 specimens originated in the United States, Italy and Spain. T cells, B-cell-depleted T cells, or PBMCs provided the cDNA or gDNA that served as material.

Seattle patient enrollment occurred during active infection, with longitudinal follow-up thereafter. The CDR3 is 13 amino acids. V lost 0 bases and J lost 8, with 9 bases in between. The germline CDR1 and CDR2 sequences are SGDLS and YYNGEE. In the source study's methods: Reference gene primers were amplified, and this amplification served to estimate nucleated cell counts. The method was immunoSEQ multiplex PCR; TCRdb's version includes in-frame clones alone and lacks a portion of them. V and J calls and clone size are as listed in that table; D and trimming were resolved from the DNA. Of around 300,000 clones in the sample, less than 90% were seen once.

The sequencing input was peripheral blood. This receptor was taken from an older woman with COVID-19, enrolled during active disease. The chain recombines TRBV9 with TRBJ2-1; D gene ambiguous. CDR3 sequence (DNA): TGTGCCAGCAGCGTAGGCGGCTGGGATGAGCAGTTCTTC. This gives the protein CASSVGGWDEQFF.